The clone carrying this T cell receptor beta chain was observed a single time. What it binds is unknown. Sequencing was performed with immunoSEQ multiplex PCR; in TCRdb, only in-frame clones are kept and a portion is missing. Here the sample spans some 70,000 clones, 80% being singletons. The data derive from a study of vaccination effects on CD4 cells after COVID-19. V dropped 0 bases and J dropped 6 bases, with 12 bases sitting between them. This CDR3 has 15 residues. CDR1 and CDR2 (germline): SGHAT, FQNNGV. Ahead of sequencing, the ViraFEST assay grew antigen-specific CD4+ T cells using viral peptide pools. After more than 8 days in culture, the CD4+ T cells were isolated. Having tested negative for nucleocapsid antibodies, the vaccine recipients showed no prior SARS-CoV-2 infection.

The TCR originated in a human donor who received a COVID-19 vaccine. V usage is TRBV11-2 and J usage is TRBJ1-5, with D unresolved. Here the sequenced sample was CD4+ T cells from PBMCs cultured with SARS-CoV-2 spike peptides, taken before COVID-19 vaccination. CDR3: CASSLDHGVGQPQHF. The CDR3 nucleotides are TGTGCCAGCAGCTTAGATCACGGGGTCGGTCAGCCCCAGCATTTT.